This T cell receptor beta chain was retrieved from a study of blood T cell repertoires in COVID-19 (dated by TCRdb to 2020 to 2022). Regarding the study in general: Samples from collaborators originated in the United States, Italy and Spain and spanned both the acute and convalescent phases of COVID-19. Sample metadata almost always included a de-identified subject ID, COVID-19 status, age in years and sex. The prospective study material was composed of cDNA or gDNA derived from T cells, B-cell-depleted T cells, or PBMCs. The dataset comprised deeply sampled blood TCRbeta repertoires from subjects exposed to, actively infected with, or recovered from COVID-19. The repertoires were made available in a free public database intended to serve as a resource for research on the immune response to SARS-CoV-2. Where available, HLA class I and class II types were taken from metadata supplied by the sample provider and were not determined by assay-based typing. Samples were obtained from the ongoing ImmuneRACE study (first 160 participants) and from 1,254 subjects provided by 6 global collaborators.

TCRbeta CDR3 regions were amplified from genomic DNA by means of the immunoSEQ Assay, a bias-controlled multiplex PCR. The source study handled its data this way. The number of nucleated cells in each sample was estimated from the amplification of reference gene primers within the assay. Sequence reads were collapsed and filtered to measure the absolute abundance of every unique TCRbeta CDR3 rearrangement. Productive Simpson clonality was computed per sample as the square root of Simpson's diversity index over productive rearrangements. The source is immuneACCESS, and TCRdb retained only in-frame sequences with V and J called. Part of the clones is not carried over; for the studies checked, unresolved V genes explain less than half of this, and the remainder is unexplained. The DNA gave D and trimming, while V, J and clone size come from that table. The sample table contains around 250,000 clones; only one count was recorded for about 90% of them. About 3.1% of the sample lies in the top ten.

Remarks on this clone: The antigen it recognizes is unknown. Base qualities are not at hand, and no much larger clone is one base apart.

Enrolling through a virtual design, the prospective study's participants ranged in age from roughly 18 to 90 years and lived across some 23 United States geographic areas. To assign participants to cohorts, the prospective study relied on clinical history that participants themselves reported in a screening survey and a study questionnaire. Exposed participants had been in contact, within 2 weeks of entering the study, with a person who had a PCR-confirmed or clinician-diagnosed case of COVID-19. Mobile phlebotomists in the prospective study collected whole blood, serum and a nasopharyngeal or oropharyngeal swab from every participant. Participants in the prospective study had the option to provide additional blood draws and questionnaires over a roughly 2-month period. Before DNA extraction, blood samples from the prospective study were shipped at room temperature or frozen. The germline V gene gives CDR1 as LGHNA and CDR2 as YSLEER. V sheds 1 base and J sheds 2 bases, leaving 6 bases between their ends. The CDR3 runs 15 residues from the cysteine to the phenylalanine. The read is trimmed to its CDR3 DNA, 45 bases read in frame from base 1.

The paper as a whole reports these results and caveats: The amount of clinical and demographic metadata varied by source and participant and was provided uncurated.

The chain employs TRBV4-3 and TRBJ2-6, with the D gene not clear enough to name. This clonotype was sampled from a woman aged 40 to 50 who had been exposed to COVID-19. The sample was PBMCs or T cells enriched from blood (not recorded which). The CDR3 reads CASSQVGPGANVLTF. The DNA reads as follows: TGCGCCAGCAGCCAAGTCGGTCCTGGGGCCAACGTCCTGACTTTC.